The next 31 T cell receptor beta chains were all read from a single sample in a study of blood T cell repertoires in COVID-19. Measured with immunoSEQ multiplex PCR; TCRdb has only the in-frame clones, and not every one. Of some 150,000 clones listed, around 84% are singletons. Sequencing was done on a sample of peripheral blood. These receptors were taken from a human donor with acute or convalescent COVID-19. The donor label of this sample is uncertain.

This chain uses TRBV4-3 with TRBJ2-5; weak D call: TRBD1 (5 bases). This CDR3 region has 15 residues. Germline V CDR1 and CDR2: LGHNA, YSLEER. V dropped 1 base and J dropped 5 bases, with 14 bases sitting between them. In DNA form, the CDR3 reads TGCGCCAGCAGCCAAGGGCAATCCAAGGGGGAGACCCAGTACTTC. Translated: CASSQGQSKGETQYF.

This clone was recorded only once. The chain recombines TRBV7-2 with TRBJ2-5; 11 bases align to TRBD2. This CDR3 is built from 16 residues. Trimming removed 2 bases from V and 4 bases from J; junction bases left unmatched: 6. Germline values: CDR1 SGHTA, CDR2 FQGNSA. Here the CDR3 reads CASSLTSGSGGETQYF. CDR3 nucleotides: TGTGCCAGCAGCTTAACTAGCGGGAGTGGGGGAGAGACCCAGTACTTC.

The chain joins TRBV7-9 to TRBJ2-5; D is undetermined. V was cut by 4 bases and J by 4 bases, with 19 bases left in between. Germline CDR1 reads SEHNR; CDR2 reads FQNEAQ (reference sequence). This CDR3 has 16 amino acids. CDR3 DNA: TGTGCCAGCAGCTCCATCCGGTCCGTCGTGAGAGAGACCCAGTACTTC. This translates into CASSSIRSVVRETQYF.

This rearrangement joins TRBV2 to TRBJ1-1, with a weak D call TRBD1 (6 bases). Trimming took off 2 bases at V and 4 bases at J, with 8 bases between the two ends. CDR3 length equals 13 residues. The germline gives CDR1 SNHLY, CDR2 FYNNEI. CDR3 sequence reads: CASSEQGSTEAFF. The CDR3 DNA is TGTGCCAGCAGTGAACAGGGGAGCACTGAAGCTTTCTTT.

This clone was detected once. The chain links TRBV5-1 to TRBJ2-5, with 13 bases fitting TRBD2. This CDR3 is 16 amino acids long. The ends lost 0 bases at V and 2 bases at J; junction bases unmatched: 1. The germline gives CDR1 SGHRS, CDR2 YFSETQ. The CDR3 bases are TGCGCCAGCAGCTTGGGGGGACTAGCGGGACAAGAGACCCAGTACTTC. It is translated as CASSLGGLAGQETQYF.

This clone was counted once. The chain couples TRBV6-5 to TRBJ1-3; 7 bases are shared with TRBD1. This CDR3 has 14 amino acids. Germline CDR1 reads MNHEY; CDR2 reads SVGAGI. V was pared by 6 bases and J by 4 bases, with 6 bases of the junction left unmatched. CDR3 DNA: TGTGCCAGCAGCATAGACAGGGCAGGAAACACCATATATTTT. Encoded protein: CASSIDRAGNTIYF.

This rearrangement joins TRBV10-3 to TRBJ2-1, with TRBD2 matching 12 bases. Germline values: CDR1 ENHRY, CDR2 SYGVKD. Losses at the gene ends were 2 bases for V and 6 bases for J; bases not matched to a gene: 5. CDR3 size: 16 residues. CDR3 coding DNA: TGTGCCATCAGTGAGCGTGGACTAGCGGGAATCAATGAGCAGTTCTTC. It specifies CAISERGLAGINEQFF.

V gene TRBV30 combines with J gene TRBJ1-2; TRBD1 matches at 8 bases. Per the germline V gene, CDR1 is GTSNPN and CDR2 is SVGIG (reference sequence). The trim removed 1 base at V and 8 bases at J, leaving 6 bases unmatched. This CDR3 spans 13 amino acids. The CDR3 loop reads CAWSAQGVGGYTF. As DNA, the CDR3 is TGTGCCTGGAGTGCACAGGGGGTAGGGGGCTACACCTTC.

The V gene is TRBV6-2 or TRBV6-3, the J gene TRBJ2-3; perhaps TRBD2 as D (7 bases). CDR1 MNHEY and CDR2 SVGEGT come from the germline V gene. The CDR3 extends over 16 amino acids. V was clipped by 5 bases and J by 1 base, with 16 bases between them. The CDR3 reads CASSPSGRGGTDTQYF. The CDR3 coding sequence is TGTGCCAGCAGTCCCTCAGGGAGGGGGGGCACAGATACGCAGTATTTT.

The genes are TRBV12-3 or TRBV12-4 and TRBJ2-2; D ambiguous. CDR3 length: 13 amino acids. V lost 6 bases to trimming and J lost 1 base, with 6 bases between them. CDR3 bases: TGTGCCAGCAGGCCAGGGAACACCGGGGAGCTGTTTTTT. This gives the protein CASRPGNTGELFF.

The chain couples TRBV14 to TRBJ2-6; the D gene is possibly TRBD2 (6 bases). There are 16 residues in the CDR3. The germline V gene has CDR1 SGHDN and CDR2 FVKESK. V lost 6 bases to trimming and J lost 3 bases, with 15 bases between them. For the CDR3, the DNA is TGTGCCAGCAGGGGAACTAGGAGGGGTGGGGCCAACGTCCTGACTTTC. It yields the protein CASRGTRRGGANVLTF.

The gene calls are TRBV7-9 and TRBJ1-6, with 10 positions matching TRBD1. The CDR3 sequence is 16 residues long. Germline V lookup: CDR1 SEHNR, CDR2 FQNEAQ (reference sequence). V shed 2 bases, J shed 11 bases, and the junction held 9 bases outside the gene matches. CDR3 in amino acids: CASSLFYGTGVPPLHF. In DNA form, the CDR3 reads TGTGCCAGCAGCTTATTTTACGGGACAGGGGTTCCACCCCTCCACTTT.

The chain couples TRBV5-4 to TRBJ2-3; 12 bases agree with TRBD2. The V and J ends lost 5 bases and 0 bases, in that order; junction bases with no gene match: 4. CDR1 is SGHNT and CDR2 is YYREEE in the germline V gene (reference sequence). The CDR3 totals 16 residues. As DNA, the CDR3 is TGTGCCAGCAGGCCTACTAGCGGGAGGAGCACAGATACGCAGTATTTT. The encoded protein is CASRPTSGRSTDTQYF.

The chain links TRBV6-5 to TRBJ2-2; D unresolved. The CDR3 totals 13 residues. Germline values: CDR1 MNHEY, CDR2 SVGAGI. V was cut by 6 bases and J by 7 bases, with 12 bases left in between. CDR3 DNA sequence: TGTGCCAGCAGCCCCGTTTCTAACGGGGAGCTGTTTTTT. Its translation is CASSPVSNGELFF.

The chain has TRBV18 and TRBJ1-6, with D hard to call. CDR1 is KGHSH, CDR2 LQKENI, per germline. The CDR3 is 14 residues long. Trimming pared 2 bases from V and 7 bases from J, leaving 9 bases between. The CDR3 spells CASSPEGPNSPLHF. The DNA of the CDR3 is TGTGCCAGCTCACCAGAGGGTCCGAATTCACCCCTCCACTTT.

This clone has a single count. The J gene is TRBJ2-7, the V gene TRBV30; a weak D match, TRBD1 (6 bases). CDR3 length: 12 amino acids. V lost 0 bases, J lost 4 bases, and 7 bases lay in between. Germline V gene sequence: CDR1 GTSNPN, CDR2 SVGIG (reference sequence). CDR3 nucleotide sequence: TGTGCCTGGAGTGTGACAGGTTACGAGCAGTACTTC. Residues: CAWSVTGYEQYF.

This clone was detected only a few times. The rearrangement links TRBV19 to TRBJ2-3; D is perhaps TRBD1 (6 bases). Germline V gives CDR1 LNHDA, CDR2 SQIVND (reference sequence). The CDR3 has 15 residues. Trimming removed 5 bases from V and 2 bases from J, with 14 bases in between. CDR3 amino acids: CASSAQGPLTDTQYF. Here the CDR3 DNA reads TGTGCCAGTAGTGCCCAGGGGCCCCTCACAGATACGCAGTATTTT.

The J gene is TRBJ2-5, the V gene TRBV29-1; 11 positions match TRBD2. The CDR3 totals 14 residues. CDR1 is SQVTM and CDR2 is ANQGSEA in the germline V gene. V shed 4 bases, J shed 2 bases, and the junction held 3 bases outside the gene matches. The CDR3 spells CSVGLAGKQETQYF. CDR3 DNA sequence: TGCAGCGTTGGACTAGCGGGGAAACAAGAGACCCAGTACTTC. Filled out from reference TRBV29-1 and TRBJ2-5, the complete variable domain reads SAVISQKPSRDICQRGTSLTIQCQVDSQVTMMFWYRQQPGQSLTLIATANQGSEATYESGFVIDKFPISRPNLTFSTLTVSNMSPEDSSIYLCSVGLAGKQETQYFGPGTRLLVL.

The V and J genes are TRBV7-9 and TRBJ1-5; no clear D gene. This CDR3 contains 13 residues. Germline V gene data show CDR1 as SEHNR and CDR2 as FQNEAQ (reference sequence). The V and J ends lost 5 bases and 6 bases respectively, with 11 bases between them. The CDR3 sequence: CASSPQIGQPQHF. Written as DNA, the CDR3 is TGTGCCAGCAGCCCTCAGATTGGTCAGCCCCAGCATTTT.

This clone has only one observation. The rearrangement links TRBV28 to TRBJ1-2; TRBD1 agrees at 11 bases. CDR3 size: 13 residues. J gave up 8 bases and V 5 bases, and 4 bases lay outside the gene matches. Germline V gene lookup returns CDR1 MDHEN and CDR2 SYDVKM. In nucleotides, the CDR3 is TGTGCCAGCAGTCCGGGACAGGGGGGAGGCTACACCTTC. Translation: CASSPGQGGGYTF.

The rearrangement joins TRBV29-1 to TRBJ2-7, with D uncertain. The CDR3 runs to 15 residues. Trimming took off 0 bases at V and 0 bases at J, with 12 bases between the two ends. Germline V gene sequence: CDR1 SQVTM, CDR2 ANQGSEA. The chain's CDR3 is CSVEDVTVGSYEQYF. DNA for the CDR3: TGCAGCGTTGAAGATGTAACTGTTGGCTCCTACGAGCAGTACTTC.

This clone was seen more than once but under ten times. This sequence joins TRBV3-1 (or the pseudogene TRBV3-2) and TRBJ1-2, with D hard to call. V lost 0 bases and J lost 8, with 19 bases in between. Germline assignment: CDR1 LGHDT and CDR2 YNNKEL (reference sequence). The CDR3 totals 16 residues. The CDR3 coding sequence is TGTGCCAGCAGCCAAGATCTCTGGATTACTTCGGGGGGCTACACCTTC. This translates into CASSQDLWITSGGYTF.

The chain carries TRBV18 and TRBJ2-3, with 9 bases aligning to TRBD2. The CDR3 length is 17 residues. V gave up 5 bases and J gave up 2 bases; unmatched junction bases: 11. Germline CDR1 and CDR2: KGHSH and LQKENI. The CDR3 sequence is CASSSQVIAGVTDTQYF. As DNA, the CDR3 is TGTGCCAGCTCAAGCCAAGTTATAGCGGGGGTCACAGATACGCAGTATTTT.

This clone was picked up a small number of times. This chain uses TRBV18 with TRBJ2-5; 8 positions match TRBD2. The germline V gene has CDR1 KGHSH and CDR2 LQKENI. The J segment lost 1 base and the V segment lost 1 base, leaving 11 bases of the junction unmatched. CDR3 size: 18 residues. The CDR3 protein is CASSPLGLSGGLQETQYF. Written as DNA, the CDR3 is TGTGCCAGCTCACCACTGGGGCTAAGCGGGGGACTCCAAGAGACCCAGTACTTC.

V usage is TRBV5-1 and J usage is TRBJ1-2; D is uncertain. This CDR3 has 16 amino acids. V was pared by 0 bases and J by 4 bases, with 16 bases between. CDR1 is SGHRS, CDR2 YFSETQ, per germline. CDR3 residues: CASSLGEAQTLYGYTF. The CDR3 DNA is TGCGCCAGCAGCTTGGGGGAGGCCCAGACGCTCTATGGCTACACCTTC.

This rearrangement joins TRBV19 to TRBJ1-2; a possible D gene is TRBD1 (5 bases). From germline, CDR1 is LNHDA and CDR2 SQIVND (reference sequence). V was trimmed by 6 bases and J by 2 bases, leaving 7 bases between them. This CDR3 has 12 residues. CDR3 in DNA: TGTGCCAGTAGAGGACACAACTATGGCTACACCTTC. Amino acids: CASRGHNYGYTF.

The CDR3 loop is CASSLTDWSGEQYF. In DNA form, the CDR3 reads TGTGCCAGCAGCCTGACAGATTGGAGTGGCGAGCAGTACTTC. This chain joins TRBV2 and TRBJ2-7; D possibly corresponds to TRBD1 (5 bases). The CDR3 contains 14 residues. With 6 bases removed from V and 6 bases from J, the gap between germline ends came to 18 bases. The germline V gene encodes CDR1 SNHLY and CDR2 FYNNEI.

The chain couples TRBV7-8 to TRBJ2-3; D remains unclear. This CDR3 comprises 11 residues. The V end was cut by 5 bases, the J end by 5 bases, with 5 bases between. Germline lookup yields CDR1 SGHVS and CDR2 FQNEAQ. CDR3 bases: TGTGCCAGCAGCCCCAAAGATACGCAGTATTTT. As protein: CASSPKDTQYF.

The chain links TRBV24-1 to TRBJ2-2, with 7 nucleotides matching TRBD1. V dropped 8 bases and J dropped 4; count of bases not matched to a gene: 15. Germline values: CDR1 KGHDR, CDR2 SFDVKD. The length of the CDR3 is 17 residues. DNA of the CDR3: TGTGCCACCACGAAGGCCCCGACAGGGTCTGGCACCGGGGAGCTGTTTTTT. Its protein is CATTKAPTGSGTGELFF.

This clone was detected only once. The chain carries TRBV4-2 and TRBJ2-3; the D gene is possibly TRBD1 (5 bases). The CDR3 has 13 residues. Trimming removed 9 bases at V and 2 bases at J, with 12 bases between. The germline gives CDR1 LGHNA, CDR2 YNFKEQ. CDR3 residues: CASKTEYTDTQYF. The DNA for the CDR3 is TGTGCCAGTAAGACAGAATACACAGATACGCAGTATTTT.

Only a few counts were recorded for this clone. The V gene is TRBV10-3, the J gene TRBJ2-3; the D gene is possibly TRBD1 (6 bases). This CDR3 contains 14 residues. The ends were cut back, 10 bases at V and 0 bases at J, with 14 bases in the middle. Germline V CDR1 and CDR2: ENHRY, SYGVKD. CDR3 sequence: CATQGRLSTDTQYF. The CDR3 DNA sequence: TGTGCCACACAGGGCCGGTTAAGCACAGATACGCAGTATTTT.